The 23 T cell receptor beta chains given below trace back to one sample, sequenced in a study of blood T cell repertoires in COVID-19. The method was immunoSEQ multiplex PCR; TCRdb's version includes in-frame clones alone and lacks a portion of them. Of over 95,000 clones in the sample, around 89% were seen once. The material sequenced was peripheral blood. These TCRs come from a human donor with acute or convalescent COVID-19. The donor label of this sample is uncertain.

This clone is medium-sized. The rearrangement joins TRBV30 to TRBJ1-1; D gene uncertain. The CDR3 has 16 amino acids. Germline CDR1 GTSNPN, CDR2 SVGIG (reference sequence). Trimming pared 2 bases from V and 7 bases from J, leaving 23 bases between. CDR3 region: CAWSLSNGRMADEAFF. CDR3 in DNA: TGTGCCTGGAGTTTGTCTAACGGGAGGATGGCTGATGAAGCTTTCTTT.

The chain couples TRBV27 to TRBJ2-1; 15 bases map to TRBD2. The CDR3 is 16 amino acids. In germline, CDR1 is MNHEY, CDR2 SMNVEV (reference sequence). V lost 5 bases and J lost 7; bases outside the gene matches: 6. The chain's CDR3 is CASSPRTSGGANEQFF. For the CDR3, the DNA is TGTGCCAGCAGTCCGCGGACTAGCGGGGGGGCTAATGAGCAGTTCTTC.

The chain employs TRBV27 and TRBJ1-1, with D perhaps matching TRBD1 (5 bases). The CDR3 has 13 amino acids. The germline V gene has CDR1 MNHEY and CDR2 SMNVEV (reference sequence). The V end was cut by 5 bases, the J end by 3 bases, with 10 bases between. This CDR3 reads CASSVRGYTEAFF. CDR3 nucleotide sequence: TGTGCCAGCAGTGTTCGGGGGTACACTGAAGCTTTCTTT.

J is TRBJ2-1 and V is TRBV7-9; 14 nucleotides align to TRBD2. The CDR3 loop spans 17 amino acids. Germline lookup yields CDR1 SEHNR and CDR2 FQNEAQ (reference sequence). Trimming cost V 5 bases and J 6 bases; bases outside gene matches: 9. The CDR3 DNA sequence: TGTGCCAGCAGCCAACTCCGGGGACTAGCGGGAGTCAATGAGCAGTTCTTC. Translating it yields CASSQLRGLAGVNEQFF. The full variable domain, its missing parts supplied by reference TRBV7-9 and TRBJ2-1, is DTGVSQNPRHKITKRGQNVTFRCDPISEHNRLYWYRQTLGQGPEFLTYFQNEAQLEKSRLLSDRFSAERPKGSFSTLEIQRTEQGDSAMYLCASSQLRGLAGVNEQFFGPGTRLTVL.

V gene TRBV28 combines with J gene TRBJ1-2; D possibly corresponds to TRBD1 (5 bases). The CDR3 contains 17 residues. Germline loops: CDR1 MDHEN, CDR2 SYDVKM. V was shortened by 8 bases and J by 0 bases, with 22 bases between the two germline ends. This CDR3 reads CASGSGRAAGPNYGYTF. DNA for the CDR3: TGTGCCAGCGGCTCTGGGAGGGCGGCAGGGCCTAACTATGGCTACACCTTC.

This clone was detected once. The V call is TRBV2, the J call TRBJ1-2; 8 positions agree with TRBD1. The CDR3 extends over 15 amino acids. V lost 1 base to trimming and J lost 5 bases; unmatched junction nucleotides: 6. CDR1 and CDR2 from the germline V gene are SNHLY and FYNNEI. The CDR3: CASSEVGQGGYGYTF. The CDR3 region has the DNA TGTGCCAGCAGTGAAGTTGGACAGGGAGGGTATGGCTACACCTTC.

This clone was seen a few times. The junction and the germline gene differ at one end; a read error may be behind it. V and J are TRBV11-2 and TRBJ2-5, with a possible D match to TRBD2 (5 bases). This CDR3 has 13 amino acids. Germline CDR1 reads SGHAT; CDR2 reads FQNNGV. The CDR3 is CASSLGGAGPSHF. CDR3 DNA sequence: TGTGCCAGCAGCTTAGGGGGAGCAGGCCCCTCTCACTTC.

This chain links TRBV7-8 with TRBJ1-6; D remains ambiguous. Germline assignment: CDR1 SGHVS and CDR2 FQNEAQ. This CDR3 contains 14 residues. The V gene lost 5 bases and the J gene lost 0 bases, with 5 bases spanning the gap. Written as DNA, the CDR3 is TGTGCCAGCAGCGGTAGCTCCTATAATTCACCCCTCCACTTT. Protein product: CASSGSSYNSPLHF.

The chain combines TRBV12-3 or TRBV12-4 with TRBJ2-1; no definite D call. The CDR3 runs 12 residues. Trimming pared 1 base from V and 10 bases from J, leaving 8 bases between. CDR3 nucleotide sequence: TGTGCCAGCAGTTTAGGGTTTGCGGAGCAGTTCTTC. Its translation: CASSLGFAEQFF.

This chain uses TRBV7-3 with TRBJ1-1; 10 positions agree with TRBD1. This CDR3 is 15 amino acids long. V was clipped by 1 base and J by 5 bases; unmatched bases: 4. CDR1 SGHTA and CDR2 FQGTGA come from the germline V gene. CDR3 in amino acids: CASSLIPGQGTEAFF. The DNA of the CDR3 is TGTGCCAGCAGCTTAATTCCGGGACAGGGGACTGAAGCTTTCTTT.

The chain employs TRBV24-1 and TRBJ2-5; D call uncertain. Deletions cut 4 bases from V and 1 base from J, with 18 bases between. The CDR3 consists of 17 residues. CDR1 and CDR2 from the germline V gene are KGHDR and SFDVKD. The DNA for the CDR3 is TGTGCCACCAGTGACGGTGGAGCTCTCAGCCTCCAAGAGACCCAGTACTTC. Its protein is CATSDGGALSLQETQYF.

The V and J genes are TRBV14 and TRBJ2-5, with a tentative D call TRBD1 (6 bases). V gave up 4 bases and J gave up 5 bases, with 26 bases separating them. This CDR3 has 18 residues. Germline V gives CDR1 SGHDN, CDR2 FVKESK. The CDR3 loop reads CASSLLVQGPRRGETQYF. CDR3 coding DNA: TGTGCCAGCAGCCTCCTTGTTCAGGGGCCGCGACGCGGGGAGACCCAGTACTTC.

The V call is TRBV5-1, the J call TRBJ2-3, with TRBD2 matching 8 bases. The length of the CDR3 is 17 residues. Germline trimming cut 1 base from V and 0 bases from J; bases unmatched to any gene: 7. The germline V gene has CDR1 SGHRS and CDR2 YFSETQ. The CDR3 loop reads CASSLTRGALSTDTQYF. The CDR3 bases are TGCGCCAGCAGCTTGACGCGGGGGGCTTTAAGCACAGATACGCAGTATTTT.

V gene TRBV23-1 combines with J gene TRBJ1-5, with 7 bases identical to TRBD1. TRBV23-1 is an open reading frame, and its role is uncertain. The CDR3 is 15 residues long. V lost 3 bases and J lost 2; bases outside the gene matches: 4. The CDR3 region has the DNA TGCGCCAGCAGTCAGGATGGGACAGGCAATCAGCCCCAGCATTTT. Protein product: CASSQDGTGNQPQHF.

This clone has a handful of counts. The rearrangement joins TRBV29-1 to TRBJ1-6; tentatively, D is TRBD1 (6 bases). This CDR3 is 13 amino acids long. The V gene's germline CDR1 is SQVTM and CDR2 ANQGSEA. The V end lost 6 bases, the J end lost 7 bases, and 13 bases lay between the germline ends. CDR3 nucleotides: TGCAGCGTGAAAGCAGGGGCGAATTCACCCCTCCACTTT. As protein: CSVKAGANSPLHF.

CDR3 sequence (DNA): TGTGCCAGCAGCCAAGATCACGGGACCCAGTACTTC. It yields the protein CASSQDHGTQYF. The chain couples TRBV3-1 (or the pseudogene TRBV3-2) to TRBJ2-5; D gene unclear. Germline V gene sequence: CDR1 LGHDT, CDR2 YNNKEL (reference sequence). This CDR3 is 12 amino acids long. V lost 0 bases and J 7 bases, leaving 6 bases between the germline ends.

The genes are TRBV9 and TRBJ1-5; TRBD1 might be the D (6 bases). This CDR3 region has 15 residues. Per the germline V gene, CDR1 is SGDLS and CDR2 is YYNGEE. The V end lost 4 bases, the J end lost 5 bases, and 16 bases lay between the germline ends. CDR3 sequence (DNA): TGTGCCAGCAGCCGGGCATCAGGGGCCGATCAGCCCCAGCATTTT. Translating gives CASSRASGADQPQHF.

The CDR3 DNA reads TGCGCCAGCAGCCCCCTCGGGGTACTCCTTGGAAACACCATATATTTT. Residues: CASSPLGVLLGNTIYF. The V and J genes are TRBV4-1 and TRBJ1-3; D is uncertain. V was clipped by 4 bases and J by 3 bases, with 16 bases between them. The CDR3 spans 16 residues. Germline CDR1 is MGHRA and CDR2 is YSYEKL.

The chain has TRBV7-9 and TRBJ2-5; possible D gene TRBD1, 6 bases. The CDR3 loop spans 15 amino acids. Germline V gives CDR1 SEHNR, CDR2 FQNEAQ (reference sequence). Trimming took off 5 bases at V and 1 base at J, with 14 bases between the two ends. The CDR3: CASSPPGVLQETQYF. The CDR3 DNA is TGTGCCAGCAGCCCCCCAGGGGTCCTCCAAGAGACCCAGTACTTC. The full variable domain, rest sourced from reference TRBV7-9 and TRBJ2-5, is DTGVSQNPRHKITKRGQNVTFRCDPISEHNRLYWYRQTLGQGPEFLTYFQNEAQLEKSRLLSDRFSAERPKGSFSTLEIQRTEQGDSAMYLCASSPPGVLQETQYFGPGTRLLVL.

The CDR3, as DNA: TGTGCCACCAGCATTCCCTCTGACAGGGGGCTAGCGACTAAGCAGTACTTC. Residues: CATSIPSDRGLATKQYF. The chain combines TRBV15 with TRBJ2-7, with 10 nucleotides matching TRBD1. The V segment lost 4 bases and the J segment 8 bases; nucleotides outside the gene matches: 17. The CDR3 contains 17 residues. Germline CDR1 reads LNHNV; CDR2 reads YYDKDF (reference sequence).

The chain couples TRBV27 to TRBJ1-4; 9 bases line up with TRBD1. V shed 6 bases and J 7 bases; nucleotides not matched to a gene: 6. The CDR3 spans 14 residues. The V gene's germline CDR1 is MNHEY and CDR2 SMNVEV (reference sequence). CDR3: CASRLQGAGEKLFF. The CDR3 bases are TGTGCCAGCAGATTACAGGGGGCAGGTGAAAAACTGTTTTTT.

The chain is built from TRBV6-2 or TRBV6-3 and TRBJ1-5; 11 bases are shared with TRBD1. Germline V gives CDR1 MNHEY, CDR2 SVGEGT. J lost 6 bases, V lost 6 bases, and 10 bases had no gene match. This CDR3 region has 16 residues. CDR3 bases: TGTGCCAGCAGCCACACCGGGACAGGGGGTAGTCAGCCCCAGCATTTT. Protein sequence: CASSHTGTGGSQPQHF.

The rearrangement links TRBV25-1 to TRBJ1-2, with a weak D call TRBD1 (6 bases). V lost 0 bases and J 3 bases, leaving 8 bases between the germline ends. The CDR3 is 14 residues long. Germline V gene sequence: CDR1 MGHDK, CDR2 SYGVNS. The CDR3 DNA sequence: TGTGCCAGCAGTGAATATCACAGGGACTATGGCTACACCTTC. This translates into CASSEYHRDYGYTF.